The present TCR beta chain was sequenced within a study of blood T cell repertoires in COVID-19. Study details: Both acute and convalescent COVID-19 samples were obtained from the United States, Italy and Spain. PBMCs, B-cell-depleted T cells, or T cells provided the cDNA or gDNA that made up the material.

Under the authors' procedure: Amplified reference gene primers provided the basis for estimating nucleated cell counts. Profiling relied on immunoSEQ multiplex PCR, and the TCRdb table lists in-frame clones only, not all of them. D and trimming were read from the DNA, whereas the V and J calls and clone size are those reported in that table. This table has under 300,000 clones, over 75% appearing once. The TCR originated in a woman younger than 30 who had recovered from COVID-19. Sequencing input: PBMCs or T cells enriched from blood (not recorded which).

The CDR3 DNA sequence: TGTGCCAGCAGCTTAGCTCCAGTCTCCTACGAGCAGTACTTC. Translated, it gives CASSLAPVSYEQYF. The chain uses TRBV7-9 and TRBJ2-7, with unresolved D. Trimming left V 0 bases short and J 0 bases short, with 6 bases between. CDR3 length: 14 residues. The V gene's germline CDR1 is SEHNR and CDR2 FQNEAQ (reference sequence).